This TCR beta chain is drawn from a study of blood T cells in healthy people across ages. Primed by a sample-barcoded 5' primer and a J-beta primer mix, a second PCR proceeded for 7 to 11 cycles. TCRdb called the 5' RACE reads again in MiXCR, with one record for every CDR3 protein. Among about 840,000 distinct CDR3 sequences listed, approximately 32% were seen once. This CDR3 contains 14 residues. V lost 4 bases and J lost 3; bases outside the gene matches: 5. Germline CDR1 and CDR2: LGHNA and YSLEER. All donors came from Russia, were Caucasian and healthy, and spanned ages roughly 6 to 95. The data were also submitted as part of a second study, on T cells of mothers and their children. In that study: Among related mother-child pairs, overlap was slightly higher than in unrelated pairs, though not significantly.

This sequence joins TRBV4-3 and TRBJ2-7; 8 nucleotides align to TRBD1. Material for sequencing was blood. The source is a woman between 40 and 55 years old in good health. DNA for the CDR3: TGCGCCAGCAGCCGACAGACAGGGGACTACGAGCAGTACTTC. This translates into CASSRQTGDYEQYF.